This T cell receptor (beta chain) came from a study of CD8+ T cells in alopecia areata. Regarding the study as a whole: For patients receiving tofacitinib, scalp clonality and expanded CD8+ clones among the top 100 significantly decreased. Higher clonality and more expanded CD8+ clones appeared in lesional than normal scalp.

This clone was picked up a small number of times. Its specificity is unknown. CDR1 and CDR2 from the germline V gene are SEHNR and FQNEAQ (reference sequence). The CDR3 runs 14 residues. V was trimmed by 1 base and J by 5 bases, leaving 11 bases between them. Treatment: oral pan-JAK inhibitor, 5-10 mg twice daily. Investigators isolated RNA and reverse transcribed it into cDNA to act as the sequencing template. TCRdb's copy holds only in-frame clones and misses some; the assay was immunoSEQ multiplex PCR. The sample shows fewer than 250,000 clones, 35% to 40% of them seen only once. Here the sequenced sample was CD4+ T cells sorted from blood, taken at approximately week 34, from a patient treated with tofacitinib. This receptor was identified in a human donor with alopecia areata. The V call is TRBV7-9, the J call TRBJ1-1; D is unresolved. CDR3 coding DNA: TGTGCCAGCAGCTTAGGCATTACGGGAACTGAAGCTTTCTTT. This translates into CASSLGITGTEAFF.